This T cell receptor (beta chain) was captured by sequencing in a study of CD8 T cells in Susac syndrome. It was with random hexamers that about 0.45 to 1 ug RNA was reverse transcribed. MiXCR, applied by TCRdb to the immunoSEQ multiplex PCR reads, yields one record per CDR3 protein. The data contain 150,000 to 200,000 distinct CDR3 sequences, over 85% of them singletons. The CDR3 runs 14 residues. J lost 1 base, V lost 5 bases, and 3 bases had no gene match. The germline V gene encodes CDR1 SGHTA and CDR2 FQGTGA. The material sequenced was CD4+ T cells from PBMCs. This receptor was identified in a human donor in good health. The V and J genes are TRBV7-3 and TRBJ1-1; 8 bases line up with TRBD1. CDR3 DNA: TGTGCCAGCAGCACGGGGACAGGGAACACTGAAGCTTTCTTT. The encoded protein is CASSTGTGNTEAFF.